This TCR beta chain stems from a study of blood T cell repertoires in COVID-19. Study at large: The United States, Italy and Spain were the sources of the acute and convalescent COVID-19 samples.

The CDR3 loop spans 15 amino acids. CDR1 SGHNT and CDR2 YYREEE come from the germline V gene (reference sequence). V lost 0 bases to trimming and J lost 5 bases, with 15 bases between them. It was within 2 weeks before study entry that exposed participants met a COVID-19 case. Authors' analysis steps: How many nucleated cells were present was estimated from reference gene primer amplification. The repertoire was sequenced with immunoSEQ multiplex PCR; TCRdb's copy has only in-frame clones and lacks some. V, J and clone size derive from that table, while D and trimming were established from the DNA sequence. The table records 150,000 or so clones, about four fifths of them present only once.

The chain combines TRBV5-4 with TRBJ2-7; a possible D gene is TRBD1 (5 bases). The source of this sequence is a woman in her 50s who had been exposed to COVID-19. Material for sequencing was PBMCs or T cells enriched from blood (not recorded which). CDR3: CASSLENRQSDEQYF. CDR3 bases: TGTGCCAGCAGCTTGGAAAACAGGCAGTCCGACGAGCAGTACTTC.